This T cell receptor (beta chain) was profiled in a study of spatial heterogeneity in lung cancer. Noted time point: sample taken at primary tumor resection. The CDR3 has 13 residues. Trimming cost V 6 bases and J 2 bases; bases outside gene matches: 0. Each molecule of TCR cDNA was tagged with one unique molecular identifier. TCRdb re-called the 5' RACE reads through MiXCR, storing one row per CDR3 protein. The repertoire consists of tens of thousands of distinct CDR3 sequences, with roughly 7.2% occurring once and the leading ten covering 25% to 35%. This clonotype was seen repeatedly, ten times or more.

Specimen: PBMCs, collected at surgery. The chain combines TRBV12-3 or TRBV12-4 with TRBJ1-5; 8 bases map to TRBD1. The sequence came from a female donor with early-stage non-small cell lung cancer. The CDR3 is CASRGQGNQPQHF. The CDR3 DNA reads as TGTGCCAGCAGGGGACAGGGCAATCAGCCCCAGCATTTT.